This is a list of T cell receptor beta chains from one sample in a study of blood T cell repertoires in COVID-19. Assay: immunoSEQ multiplex PCR; the TCRdb copy retains only in-frame clones and omits some. The profile shows about 140,000 clones, 80% of them singletons. The material sequenced was peripheral blood. These receptors all stem from a man in his 70s who had recovered from COVID-19. The CDR3 runs from the conserved cysteine through the conserved F or W. The order of the fields is clone size, J gene, D gene, V gene, CDR3 DNA, CDR3 protein. The D gene is left open where the match is weak. Size tells how often a clone was seen (once, few, many) or the class of an expanded clone, and some rows leave it out.

>few|TRBJ2-3|TRBD2|TRBV7-2
TGTGCCAGCAGCTTAAGACAGCGCGGGGGAGATACGCAGTATTTT
CASSLRQRGGDTQYF
>once|TRBJ2-5|NA|TRBV19
TGTGCCAGTAGTACGAACACAGGGACCCAGTACTTC
CASSTNTGTQYF
>NA|TRBJ1-1|TRBD1|TRBV7-9
TGTGCCAGCAGCCCGAGGTACAGGGGGGGTGACACTGAAGCTTTCTTT
CASSPRYRGGDTEAFF
>NA|TRBJ2-1|NA|TRBV3-1/TRBV3-2
TGTGCCAGCAGCTACAGGGGGGGCTACAATGAGCAGTTCTTC
CASSYRGGYNEQFF
>NA|TRBJ2-3|NA|TRBV5-1
TGCGCCAGCAGCTTACGGACAGCCCCAGATACGCAGTATTTT
CASSLRTAPDTQYF
>NA|TRBJ2-7|NA|TRBV7-9
TGTGCCAGCAGCTGGCTCCCCCTCGGGAGTACGTACGAGCAGTACTTC
CASSWLPLGSTYEQYF
>few|TRBJ1-1|NA|TRBV10-2
TGCGCCAGCACTTTGACAGCGAACACTGAAGCTTTCTTT
CASTLTANTEAFF
>many|TRBJ2-5|NA|TRBV27
TGTGCCAGCAGGCCCCGACGAAGGGGCGGCGAGACCCAGTACTTC
CASRPRRRGGETQYF
>NA|TRBJ2-7|NA|TRBV2
TGTGCCAGCTCCCGGGGGGCCAGCTTGGGATACGAGCAGTACTTC
CASSRGASLGYEQYF
>NA|TRBJ2-6|TRBD1|TRBV5-1
TGCGCCAGCAGCTTACAGGGGCAGGGCTCTGGGGCCAACGTCCTGACTTTC
CASSLQGQGSGANVLTF
>NA|TRBJ2-7|NA|TRBV10-3
TGTGCCATCAGCTTAAACGACAAGCCCTACGAGCAGTACTTC
CAISLNDKPYEQYF
>NA|TRBJ1-2|NA|TRBV29-1
TGCAGCGTTCGTTCTTTGGTAGATGGCTACACCTTC
CSVRSLVDGYTF
>NA|TRBJ2-3|TRBD2|TRBV3-1/TRBV3-2
TGTGCCAGCAGCCAAGATCGGCTCCCCGCGGGACTAGCGGATACGCAGTATTTT
CASSQDRLPAGLADTQYF
>few|TRBJ2-7|NA|TRBV3-1/TRBV3-2
TGTGCCAGCAGCCAAGGGTCGCGTTACGAGCAGTACTTC
CASSQGSRYEQYF
>NA|TRBJ2-7|TRBD1|TRBV29-1
TGCAGCGTTGAAAGGACAGGCGAGCAGTACTTC
CSVERTGEQYF
>NA|TRBJ1-5|NA|TRBV7-9
TGTGCCAGCAGCTTAGACGGTTCTCAGCCCCAGCATTTT
CASSLDGSQPQHF
>NA|TRBJ1-1|NA|TRBV2
TGTGCCAGCAGCGTACAGGGAAAGAACACTGAAGCTTTCTTT
CASSVQGKNTEAFF
>NA|TRBJ2-1|TRBD2|TRBV10-3
TGTGCCATCCAGGCTAGCGGGAGGGCCTTGGACAATGAGCAGTTCTTC
CAIQASGRALDNEQFF
>NA|TRBJ1-1|TRBD1|TRBV18
TGTGCCAGCTCATCCGACAGGGAAGCTGAAGCTTTCTTT
CASSSDREAEAFF
>NA|TRBJ2-1|NA|TRBV27
TGTGCCAGCAGTTACCCCCCGGCTAGACTCAATGAGCAGTTCTTC
CASSYPPARLNEQFF
>NA|TRBJ2-7|TRBD2|TRBV7-2
TGTGCCAGCAGCTTGAGTGGGGGAGGGAAAAAGCAGTACTTC
CASSLSGGGKKQYF
>NA|TRBJ1-2|NA|TRBV25-1
TGTGCCAGCAGTAGAGACAGCCTCAACTATGGCTACACCTTC
CASSRDSLNYGYTF
>NA|TRBJ2-5|NA|TRBV3-1/TRBV3-2
TGTGCCAGCAGCCAAGTTGCGGGACCCCGGGGGACCCAGTACTTC
CASSQVAGPRGTQYF
>NA|TRBJ2-7|TRBD2|TRBV2
TGTGCCAGCAGTCTTGGACTAGCGGGAGGTTCCTACGAGCAGTACTTC
CASSLGLAGGSYEQYF
>few|TRBJ2-7|NA|TRBV10-2
TGCGCCAGCATTGCTGGGGGCCTCGGCTACGAGCAGTACTTC
CASIAGGLGYEQYF
>once|TRBJ2-5|NA|TRBV12-5
TGTGCTAGTTCGCGGGCGGGCCAAGAGACCCAGTACTTC
CASSRAGQETQYF
>NA|TRBJ2-7|TRBD1|TRBV12-5
TGTGCTAGTGGTTTGGGGGTCACGACAGGGACACACGAGCAGTACTTC
CASGLGVTTGTHEQYF
>NA|TRBJ2-5|NA|TRBV18
TGTGCCAGCTCACCAAGGCCAGCGGAAGAGACCCAGTACTTC
CASSPRPAEETQYF
>NA|TRBJ2-3|TRBD2|TRBV5-1
TGCGCCAGCAGCTTGACTAGCGGGGCCGGGGTAGATACGCAGTATTTT
CASSLTSGAGVDTQYF
>NA|TRBJ2-1|TRBD2|TRBV6-4
TGTGCCAGCAGCACTAGCGCCTACAATGAGCAGTTCTTC
CASSTSAYNEQFF
>NA|TRBJ2-7|NA|TRBV10-3
TGTGCCATCAAGGGCGGGGGCTTAGCGGAGCAGTACTTC
CAIKGGGLAEQYF
>NA|TRBJ2-1|NA|TRBV6-6
TGTGCCAGCAGCCCACGGGACTTTAACAATGAGCAGTTCTTC
CASSPRDFNNEQFF
>NA|TRBJ2-1|TRBD2|TRBV5-1
TGCGCCAGCAGCCCTAGACTAGCGGGGTACAATGAGCAGTTCTTC
CASSPRLAGYNEQFF
>NA|TRBJ2-5|NA|TRBV27
TGTGCCAGCAGCGGCCTGGGGGCCTCGGAAGAGACCCAGTACTTC
CASSGLGASEETQYF
>NA|TRBJ2-7|TRBD1|TRBV7-8
TGTGCCAGCAGCCCATCTCTGGCGGGACAGGGCAACTACGAGCAGTACTTC
CASSPSLAGQGNYEQYF
>once|TRBJ1-3|NA|TRBV5-1
TGCGCCAGCAGCTTGGCCCCGACAGGCTCGGGAAACACCATATATTTT
CASSLAPTGSGNTIYF
>NA|TRBJ2-2|NA|TRBV24-1
TGTGCCACCAGAAGCCCAAACAGGGCTAATACCGGGGAGCTGTTTTTT
CATRSPNRANTGELFF
>once|TRBJ2-5|TRBD1|TRBV2
TGTGCCAGCAGTCGGACAGGGGGAGGAGAGACCCAGTACTTC
CASSRTGGGETQYF
>NA|TRBJ2-7|TRBD1|TRBV3-1/TRBV3-2
TGTGCCAGCAGCCTTACAGGGGGAGGCGAGCAGTACTTC
CASSLTGGGEQYF
>once|TRBJ2-5|TRBD2|TRBV27
TGTGCCAGCGGCCAGGGGACTAGCGCGGAGACCCAGTACTTC
CASGQGTSAETQYF
>once|TRBJ2-3|NA|TRBV10-3
TGTGCCATGGCTCCAAGCACAGATACGCAGTATTTT
CAMAPSTDTQYF
>NA|TRBJ1-2|NA|TRBV29-1
TGCAGCGTTGAACAGGGCCTCTATGGCTACACCTTC
CSVEQGLYGYTF
>NA|TRBJ1-3|TRBD1|TRBV10-3
TGTGCCATCAGTGAGGCGGGACAGGGGGGAAACACCATATATTTT
CAISEAGQGGNTIYF
>NA|TRBJ2-1|TRBD2|TRBV5-1
TGCGCCAGCAGCTTCGGGGGGACTAGCGGGCTCAATGAGCAGTTCTTC
CASSFGGTSGLNEQFF
>NA|TRBJ2-3|TRBD1|TRBV5-1
TGCGCCAGCAGCTTGGGGGCCAGGGGGACAGATACGCAGTATTTT
CASSLGARGTDTQYF
>NA|TRBJ2-5|TRBD1|TRBV19
TGTGCCAGTAGTGGGACAGGGTGGACGGAGACCCAGTACTTC
CASSGTGWTETQYF
>once|TRBJ2-5|NA|TRBV6-5
TGTGCCAGCAGAAGGGACACGAGTGAGACCCAGTACTTC
CASRRDTSETQYF
>NA|TRBJ2-7|TRBD2|TRBV6-1
TGTGCCAGCAGTGAGAGCGGGGCCCCCTACGAGCAGTACTTC
CASSESGAPYEQYF
>NA|TRBJ2-3|TRBD2|TRBV6-1
TGTGCCAGCAGTGAAAGGACTAGCGGAGTCACAGATACGCAGTATTTT
CASSERTSGVTDTQYF
>NA|TRBJ2-4|NA|TRBV21-1
TGTGCCAGCAGCAAAGCGCTCGAGGGAGGGATTAAAAACATTCAGTACTTC
CASSKALEGGIKNIQYF
>NA|TRBJ2-1|NA|TRBV12-3/TRBV12-4
TGTGCCAGCACCCCGAGGCCGGAGGAGCAGTTCTTC
CASTPRPEEQFF
>NA|TRBJ2-1|TRBD2|TRBV20-1
TGCAGTGCTAGTAACAGGGGAACTAGCGGGACGAACAATGAGCAGTTCTTC
CSASNRGTSGTNNEQFF
>NA|TRBJ2-7|NA|TRBV6-6
TGTGCCAGCAGACAGCAGACCTACGAGCAGTACTTC
CASRQQTYEQYF
>few|TRBJ2-5|NA|TRBV20-1
TGCAGTGCTAGTTCTGGAGCGTGGGAAGAGACCCAGTACTTC
CSASSGAWEETQYF